The TCR beta chain under discussion was sequenced for a study of blood T cell repertoires in COVID-19. As for the study in general: T cells, B-cell-depleted T cells, or PBMCs supplied cDNA or gDNA.

Only in-frame clones appear in the TCRdb table, and some are missing; sequencing was by immunoSEQ multiplex PCR. Here the sample spans approximately 230,000 clones, about 90% being singletons. The clonotype comes from a woman aged 25 to 39 with acute COVID-19. Sequenced material: PBMCs or T cells enriched from blood (not recorded which).

The CDR3 coding sequence is TGTGCCAGCAGTGACCTCGCGCCTAATTCACCCCTCCACTTT. Residues: CASSDLAPNSPLHF. This sequence joins TRBV25-1 and TRBJ1-6; unclear D gene. The germline gives CDR1 MGHDK, CDR2 SYGVNS. CDR3 size: 14 residues. Trimming removed 3 bases at V and 6 bases at J, with 9 bases between.